This T cell receptor (beta chain) was identified during a study of metastatic and nonmetastatic thyroid tumors. About the research overall: Repertoire data that came from the blood and tumor or nodule tissue of malignant and benign thyroid patients were compared. Study-wide findings and caveats: In both blood and tumor samples, TCR beta diversity was reported significantly higher for malignant than benign nodules.

This clone occurred many times. Its specificity is unknown. Trimming cost V 0 bases and J 8 bases; bases outside gene matches: 8. The CDR3 totals 16 residues. Looked up from germline, CDR1 is LNHNV and CDR2 is YYDKDF (reference sequence). Source study methods: CDR3 differences across clinicopathological groups were used to build a distant-metastasis classifier for papillary thyroid cancer. With MiXCR, TCRdb called clones anew from the PCR reads. The V and J calls come from TCRdb's annotation, not from the publication. The profile covers roughly 32,000 clones, with approximately 20% appearing a single time and 10% to 13% taken by the ten largest. Before thyroid surgery, none of the patients had received any treatment.

This TCR was sampled from a female donor with papillary thyroid cancer or a benign thyroid nodule (not recorded which). Some clones in this sample may be carry-over from other donors' samples. Sequencing was performed on blood. The chain couples TRBV15 to TRBJ2-1, with TRBD2 identical over 9 bases. CDR3 sequence (DNA): TGTGCCACCAGCAGAGATCGGCTAGCGGGGTCCTATGAGCAGTTCTTC. This codes for CATSRDRLAGSYEQFF.